This T cell receptor beta chain was documented in a study of cytomegalovirus exposure and HLA in healthy donors. Study in general: Among about 200 million T cells, an earlier analysis found 90 million to 130 million unique TCR beta sequences.

It was with 60 Vbeta and 13 Jbeta primers that the PCR ran. Using immunoSEQ multiplex PCR, the repertoire was profiled, and TCRdb retains in-frame clones only, with some absent. This sample has some 130,000 clones, with about four fifths found just once. V was shortened by 4 bases and J by 1 base, with 8 bases between the two germline ends. Germline assignment: CDR1 LNHDA and CDR2 SQIVND (reference sequence). The CDR3 contains 14 residues. On this clone: Antigen unknown.

Broader study findings: An analysis done earlier found most TCR beta V segments productive about 87% or about 30% of the time. Later analysis placed DRB1 highest and HLA-C lowest in TCR association rates, which differed by HLA locus.

This clonotype was sampled from a male donor in good health and CMV-seropositive. The chain is built from TRBV19 and TRBJ2-4, with a weak D call TRBD1 (6 bases). Sequenced input: PBMCs. The CDR3: CASSKDRAKNIQYF. CDR3 nucleotide sequence: TGTGCCAGTAGTAAAGACAGGGCCAAAAACATTCAGTACTTC.